This entry features one T cell receptor (beta chain) sequence. Specified time point: cycle 4 day 1 (C4D1), after less than 7 weeks of nivolumab. Autologous stem cell transplantation was followed by relapse in every patient, and brentuximab vedotin exposure varied. Under best response, outcomes were complete response, partial response or progressive disease. These data are taken from a study of PD-1 blockade in classical Hodgkin lymphoma. Germline V gene data show CDR1 as MGHRA and CDR2 as YSYEKL. With 0 bases clipped from V and 5 bases from J, the junction kept 4 bases outside the gene matches. This CDR3 region has 15 residues. Sequenced by immunoSEQ multiplex PCR; TCRdb stores in-frame clones only, minus some. The sample yields nearly 25,000 clones, around 68% seen once.

V gene TRBV4-1 combines with J gene TRBJ1-2; 9 nucleotides line up with TRBD1. Here the sequenced sample was peripheral blood mononuclear cells (PBMCs), taken before the fourth cycle of nivolumab. This clonotype was obtained from a human donor with classical Hodgkin lymphoma. As DNA, the CDR3 is TGCGCCAGCAGCCAAGATAGGACAGGGGCGTATGGCTACACCTTC. Amino acid sequence: CASSQDRTGAYGYTF.